This T cell receptor beta chain is from a study of T-cell memory formation after mild COVID-19. For the study at large: TCR clusters were mostly confined to one donor each. Whole-study findings and limits: What remained unconfirmed was the SARS-CoV-2 specificity of second-wave clones peaking on day 37. Later expanders leaned CD4+, whereas day 15 to 85 contracting clones were balanced CD4/CD8.

5'RACE with constant-segment primers yielded barcoded, UMI-tagged TCR alpha and TCR beta cDNA libraries. MiXCR was run by TCRdb on the 5' RACE reads, yielding one entry per CDR3 protein. The sample holds roughly 250,000 distinct CDR3 sequences, approximately 16% seen once. V was clipped by 4 bases and J by 4 bases, with 13 bases between them. CDR1 is SQVTM and CDR2 is ANQGSEA in the germline V gene. This CDR3 comprises 13 residues. Points on this clonotype: Its target is unknown.

The sequenced sample consisted of PBMCs or a T cell subset sorted from them (not recorded which). This chain connects TRBV29-1 to TRBJ1-1; D not resolved. The receptor was isolated from a man between 18 and 35 years old who had mild COVID-19 (a few samples of this study predate the infection). Cell type and time point are not known. The CDR3 bases are TGCAGCGTTGGAGTTGACCCGGGCACTGAAGCTTTCTTT. It specifies CSVGVDPGTEAFF.